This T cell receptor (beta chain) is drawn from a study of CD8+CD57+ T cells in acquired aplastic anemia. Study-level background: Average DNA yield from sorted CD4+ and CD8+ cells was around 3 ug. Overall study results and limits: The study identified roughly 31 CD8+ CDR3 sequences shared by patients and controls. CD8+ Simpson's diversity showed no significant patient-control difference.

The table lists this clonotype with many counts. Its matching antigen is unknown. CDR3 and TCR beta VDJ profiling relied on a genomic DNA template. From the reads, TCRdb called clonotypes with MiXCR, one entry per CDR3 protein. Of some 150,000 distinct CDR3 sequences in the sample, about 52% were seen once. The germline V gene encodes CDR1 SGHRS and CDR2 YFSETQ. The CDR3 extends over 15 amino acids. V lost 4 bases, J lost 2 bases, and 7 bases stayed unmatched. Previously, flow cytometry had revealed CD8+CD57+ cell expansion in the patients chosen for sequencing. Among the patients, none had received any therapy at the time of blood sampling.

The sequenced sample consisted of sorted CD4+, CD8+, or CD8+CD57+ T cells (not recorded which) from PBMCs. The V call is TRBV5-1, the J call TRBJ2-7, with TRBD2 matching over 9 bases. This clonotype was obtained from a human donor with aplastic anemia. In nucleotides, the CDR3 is TGCGCCAGCAGCCCCTCAGCGGGGGGCCCCTACGAGCAGTACTTC. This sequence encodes CASSPSAGGPYEQYF. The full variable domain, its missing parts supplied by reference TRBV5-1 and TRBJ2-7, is KAGVTQTPRYLIKTRGQQVTLSCSPISGHRSVSWYQQTPGQGLQFLFEYFSETQRNKGNFPGRFSGRQFSNSRSEMNVSTLELGDSALYLCASSPSAGGPYEQYFGPGTRLTVT.